The present T cell receptor beta chain was sequenced within a study of blood T cells in healthy people across ages (dated by TCRdb to the mid-2010s). Study-wide context: In model experiments, template switching captured roughly one uniquely barcoded TCR beta cDNA molecule for every two T cells. The study analyzed two additional independent replicas of 1 million unique cDNA reads from the same blood draw for two donors, one aged 18 to 29 and one aged 80 or older. Age-related changes in TCR beta repertoire diversity were measured in the study by deep sequencing normalized with unique cDNA molecular identifiers. The donors were divided into four age groups: young (average around 16 years), middle-aged (about 39), aged (approximately 62) and long-lived (roughly 88). The investigation overall reported the following: Observed TCR beta diversity per million T cells fell roughly linearly with age, and a significant reduction was already apparent by age roughly 40. Because profiling used bulk unsorted PBMCs, naive and antigen-experienced compartments could not be compared conclusively. Because the CMV infection status of the donors was unknown, age-related changes in expanded clonotypes may potentially have been confounded. A strong correlation was found between observed TCR beta diversity and the percentage of naive T cells measured by flow cytometry. The long-lived group showed more naive CD4+ T cells, fewer expanded clones and increased TCR diversity than the aged group, suggesting age selection. Estimates of total diversity based on one million sequenced T cells were regarded as lower bounds and as underestimates.

The CDR3 runs 15 residues from the cysteine to the phenylalanine. The read is trimmed to its CDR3 DNA, 45 bases read in frame from base 1. Via the germline V gene, CDR1 is SGHTA and CDR2 FQGTGA. Trimming removed 2 bases from V and 4 bases from J, leaving 14 bases between the germline ends. The 40 or so donors, aged 6 to 90 years, were systemically healthy Caucasian individuals from Russia. Approximately 9.3 milliliters of peripheral blood were collected from each donor into EDTA-treated Vacutainer tubes. Ficoll-Paque density-gradient centrifugation was used to isolate PBMCs, with at least 6 million per sample. Total RNA was extracted from PBMCs with Trizol reagent, with at least 5 micrograms obtained per sample. For every donor, an aliquot of PBMCs went through flow cytometry to measure the percentages of naive CD45RAhigh/CD27high T cells. Comment on this clonotype: Its antigen is not yet known. No much larger clonotype is one base removed from it; base qualities were not supplied.

Library preparation employed 5' RACE. TCRdb names Illumina HiSeq 2500 as the instrument used. A second PCR of about 7 to 12 cycles was run with a J-beta primer mix and a sample-barcoded 5' primer. Each TCR beta cDNA molecule received a unique molecular identifier from a template-switch 5' adaptor carrying 12 random nucleotides. At least 3 million CDR3-containing paired-end reads were obtained from each sample. First-strand cDNA synthesis was performed from all RNA using the Mint cDNA synthesis kit, with priming by a TRBC-specific oligonucleotide. Following uracil-DNA glycosylase treatment, a first 18-cycle PCR with universal primers M1SS and BC2_uni_R was performed on all cDNA. The study's own analysis went as follows. Each sample was normalized by randomly selecting 1 million high-quality reads, each carrying a distinct molecular identifier. Instead of being binned into consensus sequences, reads that shared molecular identifiers were thrown out. CDR3 identification, clonotype clustering and error correction used MiTCR with a Q25 quality threshold and the strictest error-elimination algorithm. A nonparametric unseen species model with Euler transformation was used to estimate lower-bound total TCR beta diversity. The raw public data were reprocessed by TCRdb itself: fastp quality trimming at Q25, MiXCR clonotype calling, in-frame beta chains only. All rows with the same CDR3 protein become a single entry with the most common DNA and genes. TCRdb, not the authors, supplied the V and J calls. Recorded for this sample are about 930,000 distinct CDR3 sequences; about 29% of them occurred a single time. The top ten hold more than 8.5% of the sample.

The data were also submitted as part of a second study, on T cells of mothers and their children. Drawing on the second study: The donors were nine systemically healthy Caucasian individuals, made up of three mothers and their six children. cDNA synthesis used all of the extracted RNA, with roughly 1.5 ug of RNA in each 15 ul reaction. In the second PCR, the M1S primer introduced both the sample barcodes and 2-4 random nucleotides. Over 8 million TCR beta CDR3 reads came from each mother, compared with some 3 million reads from each child. TCR recombination output is similarly shaped by thymic selection in related and unrelated pairs, with a minor effect exerted by inherited differences. Related mother-child pairs always showed normalized repertoire overlap that was slightly higher than in unrelated mother-child pairs, though the difference was never significant. No persistent microchimeric T cell clones were found, with a detection sensitivity of approximately 100 clones per million clonotypes. In the study, deep NGS was used to compare the TCR beta repertoires of mothers and children, and features distinguishing related mother-child pairs from unrelated individuals were sought. On average, the children were about 12 +/- 4 years old, while the mothers were around 42 +/- 4 years old. After adapters were ligated using NEBNext reagents, the libraries underwent 100+100 nt paired-end sequencing on an Illumina HiSeq 2000. To prevent cross-contamination, the mother and child libraries were prepared a month apart and were sequenced in separate runs. For each donor, somewhere between roughly 450,000 and 2,000,000 distinct TCR beta clonotypes were identified. Naive TCR beta clonotypes were estimated from low-frequency clonotypes matched to each donor's FACS-determined naive share, without sorting.

The TCR was taken from a middle-aged woman in good health. The sample comprised blood. The sequence joins TRBV7-3 to TRBJ1-1; the D gene is unclear. The DNA is as follows: TGTGCCAGCAGCTTAGATAGTACAGACCTCACTGAAGCTTTCTTT. This gives the protein CASSLDSTDLTEAFF.